This T cell receptor beta chain was identified during a study of regulatory T cells in long-lasting Graves disease. At the level of the study: Persistent Graves' disease meant over 5 years of antithyroid drugs with positive TSH receptor antibodies. Findings and caveats of the study: Persistent Graves' patients showed less TCR diversity than newly diagnosed ones. Fewer public clonotypes were shared by new patients (roughly 970) than by persistent patients (about 2,700). Persistent disease preferred TRBV28, TRBJ1-2 and TRBJ2-5.

V gave up 5 bases and J gave up 7 bases; unmatched junction bases: 10. The CDR3 runs to 15 residues. The germline gives CDR1 DFQATT, CDR2 SNEGSKA (reference sequence). Library construction for TCR beta used iRepertoire HTBI primers and Arm-PCR of CDR3 regions. TCRdb recomputed calls from the multiplex PCR reads with MiXCR, one row per CDR3 protein. This table has roughly 500,000 distinct CDR3 sequences, roughly 22% appearing once. This clonotype has a count of ten or more. Antigen unknown. The time point is: persistent/refractory GD, antithyroid drugs over 5 years with positive TRAb. From PBMCs, RNA was extracted and then used to make the TCR library.

Specimen: peripheral blood mononuclear cells (PBMCs), collected when the disease was refractory, from a patient treated with antithyroid drugs. The sequence was obtained from a female donor with Graves disease. This chain links TRBV20-1 with TRBJ1-6; 8 bases align to TRBD1. In DNA, the CDR3 is TGCAGTGCTGAACCCCCAGGGGGCAGGAATTCACCCCTCCACTTT. It codes for CSAEPPGGRNSPLHF.